A single sample gave rise to the 2 T cell receptor beta chains below, sequenced in a study of Ad26.COV2.S vaccination and SARS-CoV-2 variants. The repertoire was sequenced with immunoSEQ multiplex PCR; TCRdb's copy has only in-frame clones and lacks some. This table holds 300,000 to 400,000 clones, 80% to 90% found once. Treatment given: roughly 20 received Ad26.COV2.S at low or high dose, single or two shots; a few received placebo; per-sample allocation not given. The study sampled participants on day 63 after the first vaccine or placebo injection. Sequenced here: peripheral blood, sampled in a trial of Ad26.COV2.S vaccine versus placebo. Source of these receptors: a person aged 18-60 years who received the Ad26.COV2.S COVID-19 vaccine or a placebo.

This clone showed up just once. The chain recombines TRBV28 with TRBJ2-7; 8 bases are a match to TRBD1. V shed 6 bases and J 5 bases; nucleotides not matched to a gene: 3. Germline assignment: CDR1 MDHEN and CDR2 SYDVKM. This CDR3 is built from 12 residues. Written as DNA, the CDR3 is TGTGCCAGCAGAAAACAGGGGGACGAGCAGTACTTC. Translated, it gives CASRKQGDEQYF.

CDR3 coding DNA: TGTGCCAGCACCCGCCGAAGCAATCAGCCCCAGCATTTT. As protein: CASTRRSNQPQHF. The V call is TRBV28, the J call TRBJ1-5; D is unclear. The CDR3 has 13 residues. V lost 7 bases and J 1 base, leaving 8 bases between the germline ends. Germline CDR1 is MDHEN and CDR2 is SYDVKM.